This T cell receptor (beta chain) appears in the sequencing data of a study of T-cell memory formation after mild COVID-19 (dated by TCRdb to about 2021). With respect to the entire study: TCR sequence clusters from the two donors were largely donor specific. In a couple of donors, T-cell clones that expanded and contracted after mild COVID-19 were tracked by sequencing TCRalpha and TCRbeta repertoires over time. Two young, previously healthy adult volunteers made up the cohort, one male and one female. What the study reported, not specific to this receptor: SARS-CoV-2 specificity was not confirmed for the second-wave clones peaking on day 37. Clones that contracted from day 15 to 85 showed balanced CD4/CD8 phenotypes, whereas a second wave of clones that expanded from day 15 to 37 leaned towards CD4+. The detection of some responding clones in pre-infection memory suggests that pre-existing cross-reactive memory T cells joined the SARS-CoV-2 response. Contracting CD4+ clones were found mainly in CM and EM memory subsets, while CD8+ clones were enriched in EMRA. The study covered only a couple of mild cases, and larger cohorts including severe cases with pre-infection samples were considered necessary.

After removal of 5 bases from V and 7 bases from J, the junction retains 9 bases not matched to a gene. CDR3 length: 17 amino acids, cysteine to phenylalanine. Solely the CDR3 DNA is kept, with 51 bases framed from the first base. As encoded in the germline V gene (reference sequence), CDR1 is SEHNR while CDR2 is FQNEAQ. PBMCs were isolated by Ficoll-Paque density gradient centrifugation. This clonotype has at least ten counts. Its binding antigen is unknown. Per-base qualities were not stored, and no clone one base away is much larger. Instrument on record: Illumina NovaSeq 6000. Using 5'RACE with constant-segment primers, TCRalpha and TCRbeta cDNA libraries were constructed, with sample barcodes and unique molecular identifiers added in the process. Trizol reagent was used to extract RNA from every sample. Libraries were amplified in two PCR steps, with a second sample barcode and Illumina TruSeq adapters added in the second step. Sequencing of the libraries was done on an Illumina NovaSeq, producing 2 x 150 bp paired-end reads. The authors' pipeline ran thus. Reads were demultiplexed and collapsed into UMI-guided consensus sequences with migec v1.2.7. Using mixcr v2.1.11, the UMI consensuses were aligned to TRA and TRB V and J templates and assembled into clonotypes. A clonotype was counted as expanded or contracted only when both edgeR and NoisET called the clonotype significant, with the noise models trained on biological replicates. For edgeR calls, a false discovery rate-adjusted p below 0.01 and a log2 fold-change threshold of 1 were applied. As an exploratory analysis of dynamics, max-normalized trajectories of the 1000 most abundant clonotypes were examined with PCA combined with hierarchical clustering. The CD4 or CD8 phenotype of responding clones was assigned using the separately sequenced CD4+ and CD8+ repertoires. The raw public data were reprocessed by TCRdb itself: fastp quality trimming at Q25, MiXCR clonotype calling, in-frame beta chains only. Each CDR3 protein appears once, grouped with its most common genes and DNA. TCRdb, rather than the study authors, made the V and J calls. This sample has 50,000 to 75,000 distinct CDR3 sequences in its table, and roughly 9.9% of those were observed once. The ten biggest clones cover 1.1% of the sample.

The sequence was obtained from a man aged 18 to 35 who had mild COVID-19 (a few samples of this study predate the infection). The sample titles of this study are shuffled in the database, so cell type and time point are left out; the donor was told from shared clones. Here the chain combines TRBV7-9 and TRBJ2-2; 14 bases in between match TRBD2. The sequenced material came from PBMCs or a T cell subset sorted from them (not recorded which). The CDR3 corresponds to CASSPGLAGGLDGELFF. The DNA sequence is TGTGCCAGCAGCCCCGGACTAGCGGGGGGATTGGACGGGGAGCTGTTTTTT. Supplemented by the reference TRBV7-9 and TRBJ2-2 proteins around the CDR3, the complete variable domain is DTGVSQNPRHKITKRGQNVTFRCDPISEHNRLYWYRQTLGQGPEFLTYFQNEAQLEKSRLLSDRFSAERPKGSFSTLEIQRTEQGDSAMYLCASSPGLAGGLDGELFFGEGSRLTVL.